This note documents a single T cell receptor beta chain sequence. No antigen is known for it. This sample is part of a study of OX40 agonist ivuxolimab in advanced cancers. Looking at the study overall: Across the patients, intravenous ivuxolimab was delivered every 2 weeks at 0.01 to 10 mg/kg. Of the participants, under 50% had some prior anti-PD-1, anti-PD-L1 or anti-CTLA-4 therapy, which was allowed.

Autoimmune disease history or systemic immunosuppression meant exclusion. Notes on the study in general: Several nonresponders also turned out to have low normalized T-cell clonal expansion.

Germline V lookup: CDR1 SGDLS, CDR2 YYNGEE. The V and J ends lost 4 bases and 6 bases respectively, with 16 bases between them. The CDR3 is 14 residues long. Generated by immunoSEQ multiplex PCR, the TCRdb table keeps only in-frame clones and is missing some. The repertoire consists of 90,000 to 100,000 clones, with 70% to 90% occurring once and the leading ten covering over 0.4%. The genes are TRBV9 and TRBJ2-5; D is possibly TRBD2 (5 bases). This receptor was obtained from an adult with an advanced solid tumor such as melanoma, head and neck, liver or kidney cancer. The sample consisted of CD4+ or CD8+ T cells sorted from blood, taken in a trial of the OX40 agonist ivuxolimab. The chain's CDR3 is CASSPGVAIQTQYF. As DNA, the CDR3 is TGTGCCAGCAGCCCCGGGGTAGCGATACAGACCCAGTACTTC.